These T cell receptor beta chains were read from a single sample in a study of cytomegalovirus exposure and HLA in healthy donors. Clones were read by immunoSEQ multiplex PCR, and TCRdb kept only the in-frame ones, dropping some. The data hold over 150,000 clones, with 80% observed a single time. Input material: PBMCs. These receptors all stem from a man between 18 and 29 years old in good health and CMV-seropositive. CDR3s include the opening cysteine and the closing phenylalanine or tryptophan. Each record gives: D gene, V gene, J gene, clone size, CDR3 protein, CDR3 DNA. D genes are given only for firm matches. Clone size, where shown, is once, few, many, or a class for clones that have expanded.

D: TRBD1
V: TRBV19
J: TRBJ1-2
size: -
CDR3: CASSNQQGDGYGYTF
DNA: TGTGCCAGTAGTAACCAACAGGGGGACGGGTATGGCTACACCTTC

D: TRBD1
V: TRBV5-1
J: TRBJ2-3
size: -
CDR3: CASSTGQGADTQYF
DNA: TGCGCCAGCAGCACGGGACAGGGGGCAGATACGCAGTATTTT

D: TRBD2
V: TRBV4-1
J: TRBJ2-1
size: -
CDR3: CASSQERLAGGRNEQFF
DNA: TGCGCCAGCAGCCAAGAGCGCCTAGCGGGGGGAAGGAATGAGCAGTTCTTC

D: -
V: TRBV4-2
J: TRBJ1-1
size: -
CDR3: CASGQDRFQGSGTEAFF
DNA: TGTGCCAGCGGCCAAGATCGTTTTCAGGGTAGCGGCACTGAAGCTTTCTTT

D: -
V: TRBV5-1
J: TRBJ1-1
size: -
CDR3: CASSLMGLNTEAFF
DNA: TGCGCCAGCAGCTTGATGGGGCTCAACACTGAAGCTTTCTTT

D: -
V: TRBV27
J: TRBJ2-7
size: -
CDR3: CASSFPGKISYEQYF
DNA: TGTGCCAGCAGTTTTCCCGGGAAAATCTCCTACGAGCAGTACTTC

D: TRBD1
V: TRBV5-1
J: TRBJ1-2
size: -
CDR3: CASSLRGLNDGYTF
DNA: TGCGCCAGCAGCTTGAGGGGGCTGAATGATGGCTACACCTTC

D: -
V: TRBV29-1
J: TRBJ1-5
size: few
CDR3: CSVATGPNQPQHF
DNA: TGCAGCGTAGCAACAGGTCCCAATCAGCCCCAGCATTTT

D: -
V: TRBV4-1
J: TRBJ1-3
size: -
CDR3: CASSQSGILTGNTIYF
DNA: TGCGCCAGCAGCCAATCGGGTATACTAACTGGAAACACCATATATTTT

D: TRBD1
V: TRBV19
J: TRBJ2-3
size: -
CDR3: CASSISRGMIDTQYF
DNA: TGTGCCAGTAGTATAAGCAGGGGGATGATAGATACGCAGTATTTT

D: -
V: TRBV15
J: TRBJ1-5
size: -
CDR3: CATSRDTVRQPQHF
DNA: TGTGCCACCAGCAGAGATACGGTGAGGCAGCCCCAGCATTTT

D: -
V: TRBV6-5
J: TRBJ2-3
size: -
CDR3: CASSYYPGDTQYF
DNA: TGTGCCAGCAGTTATTACCCGGGAGATACGCAGTATTTT

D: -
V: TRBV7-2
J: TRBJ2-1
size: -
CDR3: CASSLGISREQFF
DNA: TGTGCCAGCAGCTTAGGAATTAGTCGGGAGCAGTTCTTC

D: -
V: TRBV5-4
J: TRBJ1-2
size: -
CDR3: CASSLAGDYGYTF
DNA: TGTGCCAGCAGCTTAGCCGGGGACTATGGCTACACCTTC

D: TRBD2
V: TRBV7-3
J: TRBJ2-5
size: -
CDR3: CASSMTSGGARETQYF
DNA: TGTGCCAGCAGCATGACTAGCGGGGGGGCGAGAGAGACCCAGTACTTC

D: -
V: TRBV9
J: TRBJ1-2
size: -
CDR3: CASSLSLGRAGYTF
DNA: TGTGCCAGCAGCCTCTCCCTCGGGAGGGCTGGCTACACCTTC

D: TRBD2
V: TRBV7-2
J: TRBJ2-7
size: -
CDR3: CASSLEGTSGSYEQYF
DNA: TGTGCCAGCAGCTTAGAGGGGACTAGCGGGAGTTACGAGCAGTACTTC